The TCR beta chain under discussion was sequenced for a study of T cell repertoires in aging, cancer and after chemotherapy. Study information: Glioblastoma patients receiving temozolomide-based therapy gave paired samples before and after chemotherapy. The full dataset contained roughly 9 million TCR reads.

Study outcomes and limitations: Rebound thymic output was suggested by rising median generation probability during chemotherapy in each cancer cohort.

Rearranged V-D-J TRB sequences were amplified with a mixed TRB-A/B primer pool. TCRdb recomputed calls from the multiplex PCR reads with MiXCR, one row per CDR3 protein. The data contain 2,000 to 2,500 distinct CDR3 sequences, around 24% of them singletons. TCR beta rearrangements were amplified from peripheral blood genomic DNA. This clonotype was found a few times. The antigen remains undetermined. Looked up from germline, CDR1 is DFQATT and CDR2 is SNEGSKA (reference sequence). CDR3 length equals 15 residues. V was pared by 0 bases and J by 5 bases, with 16 bases between. The origin of this receptor is a human donor with a solid tumor. The chain recombines TRBV20-1 with TRBJ2-5, with D possibly being TRBD1 or TRBD2 (5 bases each). The source material was blood. The DNA of the CDR3 is TGCAGTGCTAGAGATCGAGGGGCCCTAGGCGAGACCCAGTACTTC. Its translation: CSARDRGALGETQYF.